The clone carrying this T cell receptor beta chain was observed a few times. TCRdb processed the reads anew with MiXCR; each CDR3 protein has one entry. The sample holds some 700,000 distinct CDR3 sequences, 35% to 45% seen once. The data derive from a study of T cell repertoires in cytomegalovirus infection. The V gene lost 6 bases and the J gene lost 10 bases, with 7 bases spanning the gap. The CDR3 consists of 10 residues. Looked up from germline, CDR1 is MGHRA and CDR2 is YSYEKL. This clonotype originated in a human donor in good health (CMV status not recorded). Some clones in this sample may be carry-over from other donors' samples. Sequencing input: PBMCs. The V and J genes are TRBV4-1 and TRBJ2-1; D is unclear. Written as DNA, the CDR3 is TGCGCCAGCAGAGGGTACGAGCAGTTCTTC. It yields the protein CASRGYEQFF.